These T cell receptor beta chains were read from a single sample in a study of beta chain features in type 1 diabetes. Sequenced by immunoSEQ multiplex PCR; TCRdb stores in-frame clones only, minus some. Among 550,000 to 850,000 clones listed, around 15% were seen once. Sample: naive CD4+ T cells from blood. The source of these receptors is a man aged 18-30 years with type 1 diabetes. Each CDR3 is given with its conserved first and last residue. The order of the fields is J gene, D gene, clone size, V gene, CDR3 protein, CDR3 DNA. The D gene is left open where the match is weak. Size is omitted from some rows. Given values are once, few, many or a class for expanded clones.

j_call: TRBJ1-5
d_call: -
clone_size: few
v_call: TRBV27
cdr3_aa: CASSLSRDGQPQHF
cdr3_nt: TGTGCCAGCAGTTTAAGTAGGGACGGACAGCCCCAGCATTTT

j_call: TRBJ2-3
d_call: -
clone_size: -
v_call: TRBV7-3
cdr3_aa: CASSRGPGGTDTQYF
cdr3_nt: TGTGCCAGCAGCCGTGGCCCGGGGGGCACAGATACGCAGTATTTT

j_call: TRBJ2-1
d_call: TRBD1
clone_size: few
v_call: TRBV4-1
cdr3_aa: CASSQEGQGNEQFF
cdr3_nt: TGCGCCAGCAGCCAGGAGGGACAGGGCAATGAGCAGTTCTTC

j_call: TRBJ2-3
d_call: -
clone_size: few
v_call: TRBV28
cdr3_aa: CASSSQTRSTDTQYF
cdr3_nt: TGTGCCAGCAGTTCTCAGACTAGGAGCACAGATACGCAGTATTTT

j_call: TRBJ2-4
d_call: -
clone_size: -
v_call: TRBV15
cdr3_aa: CATSREGAVAKNIQYF
cdr3_nt: TGTGCCACCAGCAGAGAGGGGGCGGTAGCCAAAAACATTCAGTACTTC

j_call: TRBJ1-1
d_call: -
clone_size: -
v_call: TRBV29-1
cdr3_aa: CSVETRNADTEAFF
cdr3_nt: TGCAGCGTTGAGACTCGCAATGCGGACACTGAAGCTTTCTTT

j_call: TRBJ2-3
d_call: TRBD2
clone_size: few
v_call: TRBV5-4
cdr3_aa: CASSVPSGGRTDTQYF
cdr3_nt: TGTGCCAGCAGCGTCCCTAGCGGGGGGCGGACAGATACGCAGTATTTT

j_call: TRBJ1-1
d_call: TRBD1
clone_size: -
v_call: TRBV5-4
cdr3_aa: CASSARQGAGTEAFF
cdr3_nt: TGTGCCAGCAGCGCGCGACAGGGGGCCGGGACTGAAGCTTTCTTT

j_call: TRBJ1-3
d_call: -
clone_size: -
v_call: TRBV2
cdr3_aa: CASSEFRGTGNTIYF
cdr3_nt: TGTGCCAGCAGTGAATTTCGGGGAACTGGAAACACCATATATTTT

j_call: TRBJ2-1
d_call: -
clone_size: -
v_call: TRBV30
cdr3_aa: CAWRGVSSYNEQFF
cdr3_nt: TGTGCCTGGAGGGGGGTAAGCTCCTACAATGAGCAGTTCTTC

j_call: TRBJ2-5
d_call: -
clone_size: few
v_call: TRBV18
cdr3_aa: CASSPPSVQETQYF
cdr3_nt: TGTGCCAGCTCACCACCGTCAGTCCAAGAGACCCAGTACTTC

j_call: TRBJ1-1
d_call: TRBD1
clone_size: -
v_call: TRBV4-1
cdr3_aa: CASSPQGVRVNTEAFF
cdr3_nt: TGCGCCAGCAGCCCCCAGGGGGTCAGGGTGAACACTGAAGCTTTCTTT

j_call: TRBJ2-6
d_call: -
clone_size: few
v_call: TRBV7-2
cdr3_aa: CASSLVGFSGANVLTF
cdr3_nt: TGTGCCAGCAGCTTGGTGGGGTTCTCTGGGGCCAACGTCCTGACTTTC

j_call: TRBJ1-1
d_call: -
clone_size: few
v_call: TRBV30
cdr3_aa: CAWSVPSPGYGTEAFF
cdr3_nt: TGTGCCTGGAGTGTACCAAGTCCGGGCTACGGCACTGAAGCTTTCTTT

j_call: TRBJ1-6
d_call: TRBD1
clone_size: -
v_call: TRBV5-4
cdr3_aa: CASSLAGQGNSPLHF
cdr3_nt: TGTGCCAGCAGCTTGGCGGGACAGGGCAATTCACCCCTCCACTTT

j_call: TRBJ2-1
d_call: -
clone_size: few
v_call: TRBV6-5
cdr3_aa: CASSYDRTSSYNEQFF
cdr3_nt: TGTGCCAGCAGCTACGACAGGACCAGCTCCTACAATGAGCAGTTCTTC

j_call: TRBJ2-1
d_call: -
clone_size: few
v_call: TRBV4-1
cdr3_aa: CASSQSYNEQFF
cdr3_nt: TGCGCCAGCAGCCAATCCTACAATGAGCAGTTCTTC

j_call: TRBJ2-7
d_call: -
clone_size: -
v_call: TRBV30
cdr3_aa: CAWERGTTSEQYF
cdr3_nt: TGTGCCTGGGAGAGGGGGACCACTTCCGAGCAGTACTTC

j_call: TRBJ2-3
d_call: -
clone_size: few
v_call: TRBV11-2
cdr3_aa: CASSLVLHSTDTQYF
cdr3_nt: TGTGCCAGCAGCTTAGTTCTGCATAGCACAGATACGCAGTATTTT

j_call: TRBJ2-1
d_call: -
clone_size: -
v_call: TRBV18
cdr3_aa: CASSPNRHGTNGDEQFF
cdr3_nt: TGTGCCAGCTCACCAAACAGGCATGGAACTAATGGGGATGAGCAGTTCTTC

j_call: TRBJ2-7
d_call: -
clone_size: -
v_call: TRBV9
cdr3_aa: CASSVAGTSYEQYF
cdr3_nt: TGTGCCAGCAGCGTAGCGGGCACCTCCTACGAGCAGTACTTC

j_call: TRBJ2-1
d_call: TRBD2
clone_size: few
v_call: TRBV7-6
cdr3_aa: CASRPRPIAGEYNEQFF
cdr3_nt: TGTGCCAGCAGGCCACGGCCCATAGCGGGGGAGTACAATGAGCAGTTCTTC

j_call: TRBJ1-1
d_call: -
clone_size: -
v_call: TRBV30
cdr3_aa: CAWSVRGSRNTEAFF
cdr3_nt: TGTGCCTGGAGTGTACGGGGCAGTAGGAACACTGAAGCTTTCTTT

j_call: TRBJ2-3
d_call: -
clone_size: -
v_call: TRBV11-3
cdr3_aa: CASSQSTDTQYF
cdr3_nt: TGTGCCAGCAGCCAGAGCACAGATACGCAGTATTTT

j_call: TRBJ1-1
d_call: -
clone_size: few
v_call: TRBV7-2
cdr3_aa: CASSFHLEAFF
cdr3_nt: TGTGCCAGCAGCTTTCATCTTGAAGCTTTCTTT

j_call: TRBJ1-1
d_call: -
clone_size: -
v_call: TRBV7-8
cdr3_aa: CASSHSLGLYTEAFF
cdr3_nt: TGTGCCAGCAGCCACAGTTTGGGGCTATACACTGAAGCTTTCTTT

j_call: TRBJ1-5
d_call: -
clone_size: -
v_call: TRBV6-5
cdr3_aa: CASSTGSNQPQHF
cdr3_nt: TGTGCCAGCAGCACCGGATCCAATCAGCCCCAGCATTTT

j_call: TRBJ2-5
d_call: -
clone_size: -
v_call: TRBV12-5
cdr3_aa: CASSYRNQETQYF
cdr3_nt: TGTGCTAGTTCATACAGGAACCAAGAGACCCAGTACTTC

j_call: TRBJ2-7
d_call: -
clone_size: few
v_call: TRBV5-1
cdr3_aa: CASSLAQFSYEQYF
cdr3_nt: TGCGCCAGCAGCTTGGCACAGTTCTCCTACGAGCAGTACTTC

j_call: TRBJ1-2
d_call: TRBD1
clone_size: -
v_call: TRBV5-4
cdr3_aa: CASSLASRGQGTDGYTF
cdr3_nt: TGTGCCAGCAGCTTGGCCAGTCGGGGACAGGGAACGGATGGCTACACCTTC

j_call: TRBJ1-4
d_call: -
clone_size: few
v_call: TRBV9
cdr3_aa: CASSGEQGGEKLFF
cdr3_nt: TGTGCCAGCAGCGGAGAGCAGGGCGGGGAAAAACTGTTTTTT

j_call: TRBJ2-2
d_call: -
clone_size: -
v_call: TRBV30
cdr3_aa: CAWSVLASTGELFF
cdr3_nt: TGTGCCTGGAGTGTACTGGCTTCCACCGGGGAGCTGTTTTTT

j_call: TRBJ2-5
d_call: -
clone_size: -
v_call: TRBV6-6
cdr3_aa: CASSYQDWATQYF
cdr3_nt: TGTGCCAGCAGTTACCAAGACTGGGCGACCCAGTACTTC

j_call: TRBJ1-2
d_call: -
clone_size: few
v_call: TRBV6-1
cdr3_aa: CASSERPDYGYTF
cdr3_nt: TGTGCCAGCAGTGAACGGCCGGACTATGGCTACACCTTC

j_call: TRBJ1-2
d_call: -
clone_size: -
v_call: TRBV2
cdr3_aa: CASSGGDYGYTF
cdr3_nt: TGTGCCAGCAGCGGGGGCGACTATGGCTACACCTTC

j_call: TRBJ2-5
d_call: -
clone_size: -
v_call: TRBV9
cdr3_aa: CASSEKQETQYF
cdr3_nt: TGTGCCAGCAGCGAGAAACAAGAGACCCAGTACTTC

j_call: TRBJ2-3
d_call: TRBD2
clone_size: few
v_call: TRBV19
cdr3_aa: CGSRGGTDTQYF
cdr3_nt: TGTGGGTCCCGGGGGGGCACAGATACGCAGTATTTT

j_call: TRBJ2-7
d_call: TRBD1
clone_size: few
v_call: TRBV6-6
cdr3_aa: CASSHTGQGGSYEQYF
cdr3_nt: TGTGCCAGCAGCCATACGGGACAGGGAGGTTCCTACGAGCAGTACTTC

j_call: TRBJ2-3
d_call: -
clone_size: -
v_call: TRBV6-5
cdr3_aa: CASSPTYTDTQYF
cdr3_nt: TGTGCCAGCAGTCCGACTTACACAGATACGCAGTATTTT

j_call: TRBJ1-1
d_call: -
clone_size: -
v_call: TRBV19
cdr3_aa: CATGDLEAFF
cdr3_nt: TGTGCCACCGGGGACCTTGAAGCTTTCTTT

j_call: TRBJ2-5
d_call: -
clone_size: -
v_call: TRBV5-1
cdr3_aa: CASSTGTQQETQYF
cdr3_nt: TGCGCCAGCAGCACCGGGACCCAGCAAGAGACCCAGTACTTC

j_call: TRBJ2-3
d_call: -
clone_size: few
v_call: TRBV10-3
cdr3_aa: CAISESTRGADTQYF
cdr3_nt: TGTGCCATCAGTGAGTCGACTCGGGGAGCAGATACGCAGTATTTT

j_call: TRBJ2-7
d_call: -
clone_size: few
v_call: TRBV10-1
cdr3_aa: CASRGQNQYEQYF
cdr3_nt: TGCGCCAGCAGAGGACAGAATCAATACGAGCAGTACTTC

j_call: TRBJ2-5
d_call: -
clone_size: few
v_call: TRBV14
cdr3_aa: CASSQKGLETQYF
cdr3_nt: TGTGCCAGCAGCCAAAAGGGGCTAGAGACCCAGTACTTC

j_call: TRBJ1-6
d_call: -
clone_size: -
v_call: TRBV21-1
cdr3_aa: CASSKARASSYNSPLHF
cdr3_nt: TGTGCCAGCAGCAAAGCGCGGGCGAGCTCCTATAATTCACCCCTCCACTTT

j_call: TRBJ1-2
d_call: -
clone_size: -
v_call: TRBV30
cdr3_aa: CAWSVGAASLSGGYTF
cdr3_nt: TGTGCCTGGAGTGTAGGGGCAGCGTCCCTCTCTGGGGGCTACACCTTC

j_call: TRBJ2-3
d_call: -
clone_size: -
v_call: TRBV5-4
cdr3_aa: CASSFQGSETQYF
cdr3_nt: TGTGCCAGCAGCTTTCAGGGGAGTGAGACGCAGTATTTT

j_call: TRBJ1-1
d_call: TRBD1
clone_size: few
v_call: TRBV7-9
cdr3_aa: CASIRGLMNTEAFF
cdr3_nt: TGTGCCAGCATCAGGGGGCTAATGAACACTGAAGCTTTCTTT

j_call: TRBJ1-2
d_call: TRBD1
clone_size: few
v_call: TRBV5-1
cdr3_aa: CASSPGQTTGYTF
cdr3_nt: TGCGCCAGCAGCCCGGGACAGACTACAGGCTACACCTTC

j_call: TRBJ2-1
d_call: TRBD2
clone_size: -
v_call: TRBV10-3
cdr3_aa: CAISGLAGGPENEQFF
cdr3_nt: TGTGCCATCAGTGGTCTAGCGGGGGGGCCCGAGAATGAGCAGTTCTTC

j_call: TRBJ2-2
d_call: TRBD2
clone_size: few
v_call: TRBV29-1
cdr3_aa: CSVVGGAGVGELFF
cdr3_nt: TGCAGCGTTGTCGGCGGGGCGGGGGTCGGGGAGCTGTTTTTT

j_call: TRBJ2-7
d_call: -
clone_size: -
v_call: TRBV6-5
cdr3_aa: CASRGTGRGEQYF
cdr3_nt: TGTGCCAGCAGAGGAACAGGGCGAGGCGAGCAGTACTTC

j_call: TRBJ2-6
d_call: -
clone_size: -
v_call: TRBV30
cdr3_aa: CAWNTGPGANVLTF
cdr3_nt: TGTGCCTGGAACACAGGGCCTGGGGCCAACGTCCTGACTTTC

j_call: TRBJ1-6
d_call: -
clone_size: -
v_call: TRBV2
cdr3_aa: CASSAPLEGSPLHF
cdr3_nt: TGTGCCAGCAGTGCACCCCTGGAAGGTTCACCCCTCCACTTT

j_call: TRBJ2-7
d_call: -
clone_size: -
v_call: TRBV28
cdr3_aa: CASSLISYEQYF
cdr3_nt: TGTGCCAGCAGTTTAATCTCCTACGAGCAGTACTTC